This TCR beta chain was captured by sequencing in a study of long-term antiretroviral therapy in people with HIV. Findings and limits, study-wide: Across all time points, the repertoire was dominated by clones that expanded before ART. Diversity remained lower than transplant donor controls, even though it increased after ART.

As to this clone: Its antigen is as yet unknown.

The CDR3 sequence is 11 residues long. Germline-derived CDR1 and CDR2 are LNHDA and SQIVND (reference sequence). Between the trimmed V and J ends, which lost 6 bases and 4 bases, there was a span of 6 bases. At the survey level, the v3.0 immunoSEQ assay was run. The method was immunoSEQ multiplex PCR; TCRdb's version includes in-frame clones alone and lacks a portion of them. This sample carries some 30,000 clones, 95% to 98% of them seen once, and the ten largest clones take approximately 2%. The material was unsorted PBMCs, obtained 7.6 years after starting antiretroviral therapy. The V gene is TRBV19, the J gene TRBJ1-2; D unclear. This receptor was identified in a man aged 30-40 years with HIV. This CDR3 reads CASRGSYGYTF. CDR3 DNA sequence: TGTGCCAGTAGGGGCAGCTATGGCTACACCTTC.